The sequence of this T cell receptor beta chain was determined in a study of blood T cell repertoires in COVID-19. In the study overall: COVID-19 samples from acute and convalescent phases originated in the United States, Italy and Spain. T cells, B-cell-depleted T cells, or PBMCs supplied cDNA or gDNA.

CDR3 length: 15 residues. In germline, CDR1 is SGHRS, CDR2 YFSETQ. With V trimmed by 4 bases and J by 5 bases, 5 bases remained unmatched. Sequenced by immunoSEQ multiplex PCR; TCRdb stores in-frame clones only, minus some. The sample consists of under 30,000 clones, just over 90% of them appearing once. Sequenced: peripheral blood. The receptor was isolated from a middle-aged man with active COVID-19. V gene TRBV5-1 combines with J gene TRBJ2-1; 11 bases are a match to TRBD2. CDR3 sequence reads: CASSPGLAANNEQFF. CDR3 coding DNA: TGCGCCAGCAGCCCGGGACTAGCGGCGAACAATGAGCAGTTCTTC.